This T cell receptor (beta chain) was obtained from a study of spatial heterogeneity in lung cancer. The CDR3 runs to 15 residues. CDR1 MNHEY and CDR2 SVGEGT come from the germline V gene. Trimming took 6 bases from V and 0 from J; bases not matched to a gene: 6. This clonotype was counted ten times or more. Described time point: blood at routine non-recurrence follow-up after resection. MiXCR was run by TCRdb on the 5' RACE reads, yielding one entry per CDR3 protein. This sample has about 120,000 distinct CDR3 sequences; about 10% occur once, and the top ten carry about 24%. The chain carries TRBV6-2 or TRBV6-3 and TRBJ2-5; TRBD1 agrees at 8 bases. This sequence originates from a female donor with early-stage non-small cell lung cancer. The specimen was PBMCs, collected at follow-up. CDR3 sequence reads: CASRGTGPYQETQYF. The CDR3, as DNA: TGTGCCAGCAGAGGGACAGGACCTTACCAAGAGACCCAGTACTTC.